This TCR beta chain was captured by sequencing in a study of identical twins. This clonotype was seen only a few times. Its cognate antigen is unknown. Study findings and constraints: Models predicted too little out-of-frame TCR alpha sharing in monozygotic twins. The presence of invariant MAIT and iNKT cells could partly confound analyses of zero-insertion sequences. For out-of-frame alpha sequences shared by twins, low generation probability was in excess.

TCRdb called the 5' RACE reads again in MiXCR, with one record for every CDR3 protein. There are about 530,000 distinct CDR3 sequences in the sample; around 15% occur only once, and roughly 0.44% lies in the top ten. V gave up 3 bases and J gave up 0 bases; unmatched junction bases: 10. Germline CDR1 reads SGDLS; CDR2 reads YYNGEE. This CDR3 spans 17 amino acids. The same sample was also studied in work on yellow fever vaccine responses in identical twins.

This rearrangement joins TRBV9 to TRBJ1-1; 8 bases fit TRBD1. The receptor comes from a woman in her late teens or twenties in good health. The specimen was CD4+ T cells sorted from blood. The CDR3 sequence: CASSANRDRLLNTEAFF. The CDR3 DNA follows: TGTGCCAGCAGCGCGAACCGGGACAGGTTGTTGAACACTGAAGCTTTCTTT.